Described below is a single T cell receptor (beta chain) sequence and its context. V was pared by 5 bases and J by 1 base, with 6 bases of the junction left unmatched. The CDR3 runs to 16 residues. CDR1 is MDHEN, CDR2 SYDVKM, per germline. Data came from immunoSEQ multiplex PCR; TCRdb stores just in-frame clones and leaves some out. There are over 85,000 clones in the sample; roughly 90% occur only once, and around 2% lies in the top ten. The sample is drawn from a study of T cell changes during pregnancy in multiple sclerosis. The material sequenced was peripheral blood, taken in the first trimester of pregnancy. The receptor's source is a female donor in good health, enrolled as a control in a pregnancy study. The rearrangement joins TRBV28 to TRBJ2-1, with 9 bases that match TRBD2. The CDR3: CASSPRGGASYNEQFF. In nucleotides, the CDR3 is TGTGCCAGCAGTCCCCGCGGGGGGGCGTCCTACAATGAGCAGTTCTTC. The whole variable domain, remainder taken from reference TRBV28 and TRBJ2-1, is DVKVTQSSRYLVKRTGEKVFLECVQDMDHENMFWYRQDPGLGLRLIYFSYDVKMKEKGDIPEGYSVSREKKERFSLILESASTNQTSMYLCASSPRGGASYNEQFFGPGTRLTVL.